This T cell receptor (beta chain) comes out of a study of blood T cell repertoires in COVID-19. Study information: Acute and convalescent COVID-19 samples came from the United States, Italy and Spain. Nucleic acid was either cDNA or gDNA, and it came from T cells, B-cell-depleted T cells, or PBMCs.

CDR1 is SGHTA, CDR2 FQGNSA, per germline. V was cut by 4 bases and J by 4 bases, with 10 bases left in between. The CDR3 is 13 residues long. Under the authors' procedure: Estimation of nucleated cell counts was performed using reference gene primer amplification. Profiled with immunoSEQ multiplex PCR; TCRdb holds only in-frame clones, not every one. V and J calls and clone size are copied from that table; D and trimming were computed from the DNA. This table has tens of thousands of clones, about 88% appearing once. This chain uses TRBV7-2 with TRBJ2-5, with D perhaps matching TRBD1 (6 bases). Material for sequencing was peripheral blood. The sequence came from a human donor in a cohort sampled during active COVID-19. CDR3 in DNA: TGTGCCAGCAGCTGGACCAGGGGAGAGACCCAGTACTTC. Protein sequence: CASSWTRGETQYF.